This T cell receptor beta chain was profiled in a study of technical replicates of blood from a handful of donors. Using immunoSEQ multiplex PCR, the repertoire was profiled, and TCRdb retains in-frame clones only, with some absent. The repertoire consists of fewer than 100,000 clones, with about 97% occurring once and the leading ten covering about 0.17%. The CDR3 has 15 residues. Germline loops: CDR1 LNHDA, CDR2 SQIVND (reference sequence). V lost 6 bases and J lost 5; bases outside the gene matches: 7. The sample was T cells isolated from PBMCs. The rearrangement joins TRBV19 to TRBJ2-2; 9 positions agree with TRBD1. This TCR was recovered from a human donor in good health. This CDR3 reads CASSEPGQGTGELFF. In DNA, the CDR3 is TGTGCCAGTAGCGAACCGGGACAGGGAACCGGGGAGCTGTTTTTT.